This paragraph covers one T cell receptor beta chain sequence. This record comes from a study of blood T cell repertoires in COVID-19. Looking at the study overall: Collection of acute and convalescent COVID-19 samples took place in the United States, Italy and Spain. The analysed material was cDNA or gDNA that came from T cells, B-cell-depleted T cells, or PBMCs.

CDR3 size: 15 residues. Germline loops: CDR1 MNHEY, CDR2 SMNVEV (reference sequence). Trimming at V came to 6 bases and at J to 0 bases, leaving 3 bases not matched to a gene. Under the authors' procedure: Using reference gene primer amplification, nucleated cell counts were estimated. Sequencing was performed with immunoSEQ multiplex PCR; in TCRdb, only in-frame clones are kept and a portion is missing. Clone size and the V and J calls come from that table; the DNA yielded D and trimming. The sample has about 120,000 clones; about 89% are singletons. The sequence was collected from a woman aged 70-85 years with acute or convalescent COVID-19. Sequencing was performed on peripheral blood. The rearrangement uses TRBV27 and TRBJ1-3; 9 bases fit TRBD1. This CDR3 is CASRGQGGSGNTIYF. The CDR3 region has the DNA TGTGCCAGCAGGGGACAGGGTGGCTCTGGAAACACCATATATTTT.